Sequencing of this T cell receptor beta chain was carried out in a study of long-term antiretroviral therapy in people with HIV. Trimming cost V 4 bases and J 1 base, with 2 bases left between them. Germline CDR1 is SGDLS and CDR2 is YYNGEE. The CDR3 runs 12 residues. Remarks on this clone: Its antigen is currently unknown.

Whole-study results and caveats: Blood draws took place between 2004 and 2017 and possibly involved older ART regimens. Repertoires in HIV (unlike those of controls) had narrower CDR3 length ranges. Following ART, diversity rose but still fell short of transplant donor controls.

The assay used was immunoSEQ (version v3.0), run at survey level. What sequencing targeted per sample was about 35,000-55,000 T-cell genomes. TCRdb's copy holds only in-frame clones and misses some; the assay was immunoSEQ multiplex PCR. This sample carries 20,000 to 25,000 clones, about four fifths of them seen once, and the ten largest clones take 12%. The specimen comprised unsorted PBMCs, sampled 0.1 years before starting antiretroviral therapy. The V call is TRBV9, the J call TRBJ2-2; no reliable D call. This TCR was recovered from a man in his forties with HIV. In nucleotides, the CDR3 is TGTGCCAGCAGCTGGAACACCGGGGAGCTGTTTTTT. Amino acids: CASSWNTGELFF.